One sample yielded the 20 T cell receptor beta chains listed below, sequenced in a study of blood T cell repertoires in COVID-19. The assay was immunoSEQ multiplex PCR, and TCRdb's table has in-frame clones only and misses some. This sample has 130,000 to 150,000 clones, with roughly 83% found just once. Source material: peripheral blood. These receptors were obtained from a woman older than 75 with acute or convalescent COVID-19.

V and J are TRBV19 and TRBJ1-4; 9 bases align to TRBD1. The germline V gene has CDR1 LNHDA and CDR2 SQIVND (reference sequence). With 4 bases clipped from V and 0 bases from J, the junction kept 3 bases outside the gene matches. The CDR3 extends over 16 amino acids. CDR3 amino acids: CASSTGTGTTNEKLFF. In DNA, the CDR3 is TGTGCCAGTAGTACCGGGACAGGGACAACTAATGAAAAACTGTTTTTT. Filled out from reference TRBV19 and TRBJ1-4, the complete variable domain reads DGGITQSPKYLFRKEGQNVTLSCEQNLNHDAMYWYRQDPGQGLRLIYYSQIVNDFQKGDIAEGYSVSREKKESFPLTVTSAQKNPTAFYLCASSTGTGTTNEKLFFGSGTQLSVL.

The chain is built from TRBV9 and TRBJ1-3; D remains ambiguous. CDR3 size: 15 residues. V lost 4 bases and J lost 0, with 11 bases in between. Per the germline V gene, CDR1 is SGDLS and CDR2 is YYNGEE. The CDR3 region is CASSPRAHSGNTIYF. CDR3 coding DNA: TGTGCCAGCAGCCCGCGGGCCCACTCTGGAAACACCATATATTTT.

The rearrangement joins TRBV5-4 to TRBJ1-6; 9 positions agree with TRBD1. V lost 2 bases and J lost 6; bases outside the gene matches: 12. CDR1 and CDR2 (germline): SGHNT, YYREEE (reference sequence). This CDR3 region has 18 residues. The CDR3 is CASSLSTGGVTGNSPLHF. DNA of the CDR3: TGTGCCAGCAGCTTATCGACAGGGGGTGTGACGGGTAATTCACCCCTCCACTTT.

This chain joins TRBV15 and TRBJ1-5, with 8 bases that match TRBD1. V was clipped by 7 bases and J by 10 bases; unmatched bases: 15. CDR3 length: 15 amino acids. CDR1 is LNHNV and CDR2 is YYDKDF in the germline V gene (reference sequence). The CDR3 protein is CATKDRVDGLGPQHF. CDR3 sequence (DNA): TGTGCCACCAAGGACAGGGTCGATGGTTTGGGTCCCCAGCATTTT.

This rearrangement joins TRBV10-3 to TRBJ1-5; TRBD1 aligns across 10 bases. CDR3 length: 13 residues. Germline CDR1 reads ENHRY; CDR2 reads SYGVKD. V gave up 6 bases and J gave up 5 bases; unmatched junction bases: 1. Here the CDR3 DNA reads TGTGCCATCAGGGGGACAGGGGATCAGCCCCAGCATTTT. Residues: CAIRGTGDQPQHF.

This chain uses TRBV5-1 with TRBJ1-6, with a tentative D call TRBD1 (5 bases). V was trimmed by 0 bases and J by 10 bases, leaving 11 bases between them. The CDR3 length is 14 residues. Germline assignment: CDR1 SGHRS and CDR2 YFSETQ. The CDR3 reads CASSLEDKSSPLHF. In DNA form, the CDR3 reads TGCGCCAGCAGCTTGGAGGACAAATCGTCACCCCTCCACTTT. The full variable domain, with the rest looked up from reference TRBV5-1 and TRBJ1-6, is KAGVTQTPRYLIKTRGQQVTLSCSPISGHRSVSWYQQTPGQGLQFLFEYFSETQRNKGNFPGRFSGRQFSNSRSEMNVSTLELGDSALYLCASSLEDKSSPLHFGNGTRLTVT.

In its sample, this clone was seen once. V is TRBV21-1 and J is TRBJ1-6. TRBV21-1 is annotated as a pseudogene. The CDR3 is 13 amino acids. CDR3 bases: TGTGCCACCCGGGGGTGGGGAAATTCACCCCTCCACTTT. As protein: CATRGWGNSPLHF.

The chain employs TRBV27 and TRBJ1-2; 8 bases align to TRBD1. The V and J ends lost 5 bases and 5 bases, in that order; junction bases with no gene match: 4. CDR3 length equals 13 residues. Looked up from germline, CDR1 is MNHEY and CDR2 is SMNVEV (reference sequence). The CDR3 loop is CASSPGGLYGYTF. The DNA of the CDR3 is TGTGCCAGCAGTCCAGGGGGCTTGTATGGCTACACCTTC.

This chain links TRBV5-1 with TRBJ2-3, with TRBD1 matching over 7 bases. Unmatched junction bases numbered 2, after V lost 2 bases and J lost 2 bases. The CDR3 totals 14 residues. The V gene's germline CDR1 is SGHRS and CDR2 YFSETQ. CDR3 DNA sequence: TGCGCCAGCAGCTTAGGACAGGTCACAGATACGCAGTATTTT. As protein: CASSLGQVTDTQYF. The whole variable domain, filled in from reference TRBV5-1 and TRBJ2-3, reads KAGVTQTPRYLIKTRGQQVTLSCSPISGHRSVSWYQQTPGQGLQFLFEYFSETQRNKGNFPGRFSGRQFSNSRSEMNVSTLELGDSALYLCASSLGQVTDTQYFGPGTRLTVL.

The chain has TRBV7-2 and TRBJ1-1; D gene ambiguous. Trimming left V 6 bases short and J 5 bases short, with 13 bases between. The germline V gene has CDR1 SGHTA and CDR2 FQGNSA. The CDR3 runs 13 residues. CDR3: CASSRRSKTEAFF. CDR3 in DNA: TGTGCCAGCAGTCGTAGGAGTAAAACTGAAGCTTTCTTT. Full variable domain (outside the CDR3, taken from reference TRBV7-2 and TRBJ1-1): GAGVSQSPSNKVTEKGKDVELRCDPISGHTALYWYRQSLGQGLEFLIYFQGNSAPDKSGLPSDRFSAERTGGSVSTLTIQRTQQEDSAVYLCASSRRSKTEAFFGQGTRLTVV.

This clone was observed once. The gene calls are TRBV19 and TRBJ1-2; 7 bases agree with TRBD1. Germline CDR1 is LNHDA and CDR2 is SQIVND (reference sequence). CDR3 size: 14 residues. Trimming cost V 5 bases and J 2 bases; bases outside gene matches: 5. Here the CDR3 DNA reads TGTGCCAGTAGTCCTAGCAGGGGGAACTATGGCTACACCTTC. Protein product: CASSPSRGNYGYTF.

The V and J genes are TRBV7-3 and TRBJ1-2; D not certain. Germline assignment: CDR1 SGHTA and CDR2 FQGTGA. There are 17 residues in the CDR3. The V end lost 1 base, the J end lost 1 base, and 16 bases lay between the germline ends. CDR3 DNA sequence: TGTGCCAGCAGCTTAAATCCCCCGACTGATAGTAACTATGGCTACACCTTC. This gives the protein CASSLNPPTDSNYGYTF.

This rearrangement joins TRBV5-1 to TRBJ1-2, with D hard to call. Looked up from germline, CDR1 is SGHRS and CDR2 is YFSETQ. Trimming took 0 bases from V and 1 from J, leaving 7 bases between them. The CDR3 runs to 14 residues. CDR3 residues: CASSLGQDNYGYTF. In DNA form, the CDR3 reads TGCGCCAGCAGCTTGGGGCAGGATAACTATGGCTACACCTTC.

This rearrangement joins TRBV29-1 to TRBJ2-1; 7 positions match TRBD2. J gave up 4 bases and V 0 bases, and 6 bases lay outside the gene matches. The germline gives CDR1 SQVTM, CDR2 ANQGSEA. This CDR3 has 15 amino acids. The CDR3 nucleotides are TGCAGCGTTGAAGATCCTAGCGGTCAGTACAATGAGCAGTTCTTC. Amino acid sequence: CSVEDPSGQYNEQFF.

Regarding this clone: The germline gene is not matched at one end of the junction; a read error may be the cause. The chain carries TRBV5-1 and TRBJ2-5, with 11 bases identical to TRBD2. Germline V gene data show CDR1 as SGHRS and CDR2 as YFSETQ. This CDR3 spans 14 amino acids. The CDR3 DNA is TGCGCCAGCAGCCAAACTAGCGGGGGCTCTACCCAATACTTC. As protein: CASSQTSGGSTQYF.

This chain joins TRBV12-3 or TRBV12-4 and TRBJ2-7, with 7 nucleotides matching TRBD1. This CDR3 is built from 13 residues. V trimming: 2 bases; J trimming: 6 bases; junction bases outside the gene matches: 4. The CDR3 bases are TGTGCCAGCAGTTTACGTTCAGGGGGCGAGCAGTACTTC. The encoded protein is CASSLRSGGEQYF.

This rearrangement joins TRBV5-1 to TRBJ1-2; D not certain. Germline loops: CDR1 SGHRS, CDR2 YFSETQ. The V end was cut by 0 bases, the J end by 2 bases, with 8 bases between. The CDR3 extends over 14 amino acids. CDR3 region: CASSLGATNYGYTF. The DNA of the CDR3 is TGCGCCAGCAGCTTGGGGGCGACAAACTATGGCTACACCTTC.

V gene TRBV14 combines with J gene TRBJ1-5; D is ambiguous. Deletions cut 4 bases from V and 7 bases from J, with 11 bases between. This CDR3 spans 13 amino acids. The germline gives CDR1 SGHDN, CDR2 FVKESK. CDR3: CASSLSGEQPQHF. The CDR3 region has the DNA TGTGCCAGCAGCCTTTCGGGAGAACAGCCCCAGCATTTT. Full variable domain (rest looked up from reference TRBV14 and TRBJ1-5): EAGVTQFPSHSVIEKGQTVTLRCDPISGHDNLYWYRRVMGKEIKFLLHFVKESKQDESGMPNNRFLAERTGGTYSTLKVQPAELEDSGVYFCASSLSGEQPQHFGDGTRLSIL.

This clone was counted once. The chain's CDR3 is CASSLMTGGTEAFF. The CDR3 DNA reads as TGTGCCAGCAGCTTAATGACAGGGGGAACTGAAGCTTTCTTT. The chain has TRBV7-3 and TRBJ1-1; 9 bases align to TRBD1. CDR1 is SGHTA and CDR2 is FQGTGA in the germline V gene. CDR3 length: 14 residues. Trimming at V came to 1 base and at J to 5 bases, leaving 2 bases not matched to a gene. The variable domain in full, completed from reference TRBV7-3 and TRBJ1-1, reads GAGVSQTPSNKVTEKGKYVELRCDPISGHTALYWYRQSLGQGPEFLIYFQGTGAADDSGLPNDRFFAVRPEGSVSTLKIQRTERGDSAVYLCASSLMTGGTEAFFGQGTRLTVV.

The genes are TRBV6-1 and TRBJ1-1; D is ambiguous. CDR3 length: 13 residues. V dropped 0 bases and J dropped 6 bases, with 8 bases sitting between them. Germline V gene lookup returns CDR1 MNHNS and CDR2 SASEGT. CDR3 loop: CASSEAKRAEAFF. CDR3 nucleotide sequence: TGTGCCAGCAGTGAAGCGAAGAGGGCTGAAGCTTTCTTT.